Listed below are T cell receptor beta chains from one sample, sequenced in a study of blood T cell repertoires in COVID-19. Clones were sequenced by immunoSEQ multiplex PCR, and TCRdb holds only the in-frame ones, with some missing. This table has about 80,000 clones, roughly 85% appearing once. Sequencing input: peripheral blood. These receptor sequences come from a man in his fifties with COVID-19, enrolled during active disease. The CDR3 runs from the conserved cysteine through the conserved F or W. The order of the fields is J gene, V gene, clone size, D gene, CDR3 DNA, CDR3 protein. D genes are given only for firm matches. Rows may omit the clone size; those that give it use once, few, many or a size class.

J gene: TRBJ2-1
V gene: TRBV11-1
clone size: NA
D gene: TRBD2
CDR3 DNA: TGTGCCAGCAGCTTAGTCACTAGCGGGAGAGAGCAGTTCTTC
CDR3 protein: CASSLVTSGREQFF

J gene: TRBJ1-4
V gene: TRBV28
clone size: few
D gene: NA
CDR3 DNA: TGTGCCAGCAGTCTAGAACACCTTAGAAATGAAAAACTGTTTTTT
CDR3 protein: CASSLEHLRNEKLFF

J gene: TRBJ1-1
V gene: TRBV14
clone size: NA
D gene: TRBD1
CDR3 DNA: TGTGCCAGCAGACAAACAGGGGGGATGACTGAAGCTTTCTTT
CDR3 protein: CASRQTGGMTEAFF

J gene: TRBJ1-1
V gene: TRBV7-3
clone size: NA
D gene: NA
CDR3 DNA: TGTGCCAGCAGCTTGGCCGGGCGGGGCACTGAAGCTTTCTTT
CDR3 protein: CASSLAGRGTEAFF

J gene: TRBJ1-2
V gene: TRBV28
clone size: NA
D gene: NA
CDR3 DNA: TGTGCCACCCACTGGGGGGGCGGATATGGCTACACCTTC
CDR3 protein: CATHWGGGYGYTF

J gene: TRBJ2-5
V gene: TRBV2
clone size: NA
D gene: TRBD2
CDR3 DNA: TGTGCCAGCAGGAGGGAGCGGGACCACACCCAAGACTTC
CDR3 protein: CASRRERDHTQDF

J gene: TRBJ2-7
V gene: TRBV20-1
clone size: NA
D gene: NA
CDR3 DNA: TGCAGTGCTTACAGGGACGAGCAGTACTTC
CDR3 protein: CSAYRDEQYF

J gene: TRBJ2-5
V gene: TRBV6-5
clone size: NA
D gene: NA
CDR3 DNA: TGTGCCAGCAGTTACTCGGCGGGACCACAAGAGACCCAGTACTTC
CDR3 protein: CASSYSAGPQETQYF

J gene: TRBJ2-6
V gene: TRBV7-9
clone size: few
D gene: TRBD2
CDR3 DNA: TGTGCCAGCAGCTCGTTAGCGGGAGTGTATGGGGCCAACGTCCTGACTTTC
CDR3 protein: CASSSLAGVYGANVLTF

J gene: TRBJ1-1
V gene: TRBV4-2
clone size: medium-sized
D gene: NA
CDR3 DNA: TGTGCCAGCAGCTCTACAGAGAACACTGAAGCTTTCTTT
CDR3 protein: CASSSTENTEAFF

J gene: TRBJ1-4
V gene: TRBV2
clone size: NA
D gene: TRBD1
CDR3 DNA: TGTGCCAGCAGACCCGGGGACAGGATTAATGAAAAACTGTTTTTT
CDR3 protein: CASRPGDRINEKLFF

J gene: TRBJ1-2
V gene: TRBV19
clone size: NA
D gene: TRBD1
CDR3 DNA: TGTGCCAGTAGCTCGGACAGGGGGCTAGGTGGCTACACCTTC
CDR3 protein: CASSSDRGLGGYTF

J gene: TRBJ2-3
V gene: TRBV6-4
clone size: NA
D gene: TRBD2
CDR3 DNA: TGTGCCAGCAGTGACATTACGACTAGCACGCAGTATTTT
CDR3 protein: CASSDITTSTQYF

J gene: TRBJ1-4
V gene: TRBV7-9
clone size: NA
D gene: NA
CDR3 DNA: TGTGCCAGCAGCCAATGGGGCAGGGATAGTGAAAAACTGTTTTTT
CDR3 protein: CASSQWGRDSEKLFF

J gene: TRBJ2-1
V gene: TRBV19
clone size: few
D gene: TRBD2
CDR3 DNA: TGTGCCAGTAGTGCTCACTTTGCGGGAGGGTCCTACAATGAGCAGTTCTTC
CDR3 protein: CASSAHFAGGSYNEQFF

J gene: TRBJ2-2
V gene: TRBV3-1/TRBV3-2
clone size: NA
D gene: TRBD2
CDR3 DNA: TGTGCCAGCAGCATGCGGGTTAGCGGGAGTGGGAGCACCGGGGAGCTGTTTTTT
CDR3 protein: CASSMRVSGSGSTGELFF

J gene: TRBJ2-2
V gene: TRBV19
clone size: NA
D gene: NA
CDR3 DNA: TGTGCCAGTAGTATAGAGGGACACTCGAACACCGGGGAGCTGTTTTTT
CDR3 protein: CASSIEGHSNTGELFF

J gene: TRBJ2-7
V gene: TRBV2
clone size: NA
D gene: TRBD2
CDR3 DNA: TGTGCCAGCGGGGCTAGCGGTTCCTACGAGCAGTACTTC
CDR3 protein: CASGASGSYEQYF

J gene: TRBJ2-1
V gene: TRBV19
clone size: NA
D gene: TRBD2
CDR3 DNA: TGTGCCACGGGACTAGCGGGAGGCCTCGGCTACAATGAGCAGTTCTTC
CDR3 protein: CATGLAGGLGYNEQFF

J gene: TRBJ2-1
V gene: TRBV30
clone size: NA
D gene: TRBD2
CDR3 DNA: TGTGCCTGGACTATTCTAGCGGGGAGCAGAGAGCAGTTCTTC
CDR3 protein: CAWTILAGSREQFF

J gene: TRBJ2-5
V gene: TRBV10-1
clone size: NA
D gene: TRBD2
CDR3 DNA: TGCGCCAGCAGTGAGTCCGGGACTAGCGGGCAAGAGACCCAGTACTTC
CDR3 protein: CASSESGTSGQETQYF

J gene: TRBJ2-1
V gene: TRBV5-4
clone size: NA
D gene: TRBD2
CDR3 DNA: TGTGCCAGCAGTCAGTCTCAGGCGGGAGGATGGTATGAGCAGTTCTTC
CDR3 protein: CASSQSQAGGWYEQFF

J gene: TRBJ2-7
V gene: TRBV11-3
clone size: NA
D gene: TRBD2
CDR3 DNA: TGTGCCAGCAGCCCCCGGGGGACTAGCGGCGACGAGCAGTACTTC
CDR3 protein: CASSPRGTSGDEQYF

J gene: TRBJ2-7
V gene: TRBV7-9
clone size: NA
D gene: TRBD2
CDR3 DNA: TGTGCCAGCACTCTAACTCCCGGGAAAGCGGGAGTGGGGTACGAGCAGTACTTC
CDR3 protein: CASTLTPGKAGVGYEQYF

J gene: TRBJ1-2
V gene: TRBV6-4
clone size: NA
D gene: NA
CDR3 DNA: TGTGCCAGCAGTAGCCAGGGTGGGGCAGCAGACTATGGCTACACCTTC
CDR3 protein: CASSSQGGAADYGYTF

J gene: TRBJ2-3
V gene: TRBV5-1
clone size: NA
D gene: NA
CDR3 DNA: TGCGCCAGCAGCTTTAGCGATAGCACAGATACGCAGTATTTT
CDR3 protein: CASSFSDSTDTQYF

J gene: TRBJ1-2
V gene: TRBV6-5
clone size: NA
D gene: NA
CDR3 DNA: TGTGCCAGCAGTTACCACTCATCCCGCGGTTATGGCTACACCTTC
CDR3 protein: CASSYHSSRGYGYTF

J gene: TRBJ1-2
V gene: TRBV19
clone size: few
D gene: NA
CDR3 DNA: TGTGCCAGTAGTATAGATTTACCAGGATCAATGAATGGCTACACCTTC
CDR3 protein: CASSIDLPGSMNGYTF

J gene: TRBJ2-7
V gene: TRBV5-1
clone size: NA
D gene: NA
CDR3 DNA: TGCGCCAGCAGCTTGGATTCTCCCCCCTACGAGCAGTACTTC
CDR3 protein: CASSLDSPPYEQYF

J gene: TRBJ1-4
V gene: TRBV11-2
clone size: NA
D gene: TRBD1
CDR3 DNA: TGTGCCAGCAGGCTTACAGGGGGTCGTGGTGAAAAACTGTTTTTT
CDR3 protein: CASRLTGGRGEKLFF

J gene: TRBJ2-2
V gene: TRBV5-5
clone size: NA
D gene: TRBD2
CDR3 DNA: TGTGCCAGCTTCCTGACTAGCGGGTACACCGGGGAGCTGTTTTTT
CDR3 protein: CASFLTSGYTGELFF

J gene: TRBJ1-1
V gene: TRBV28
clone size: NA
D gene: NA
CDR3 DNA: TGTGCCAGCACACAGGGCAGGAGGACTGAAGCTTTCTTT
CDR3 protein: CASTQGRRTEAFF

J gene: TRBJ1-2
V gene: TRBV25-1
clone size: NA
D gene: TRBD1
CDR3 DNA: TGTGCCAGCAGTGAGGGGAGGACAGGGTATGGCTACACCTTC
CDR3 protein: CASSEGRTGYGYTF

J gene: TRBJ2-7
V gene: TRBV3-1/TRBV3-2
clone size: NA
D gene: TRBD1
CDR3 DNA: TGTGCCAGCAGCCAAGACCGTAGGACAGGGCGAAACGAGCAGTACTTC
CDR3 protein: CASSQDRRTGRNEQYF

J gene: TRBJ2-7
V gene: TRBV18
clone size: NA
D gene: NA
CDR3 DNA: TGTGCCAGCTCCCCAAACGGTCCGGCGGCCCACGAGCAGTACTTC
CDR3 protein: CASSPNGPAAHEQYF

J gene: TRBJ1-1
V gene: TRBV4-2
clone size: NA
D gene: NA
CDR3 DNA: TGTGCCAGCAGCCAAGGTCGGCAGGGGAACACTGAAGCTTTCTTT
CDR3 protein: CASSQGRQGNTEAFF

J gene: TRBJ2-4
V gene: TRBV18
clone size: NA
D gene: NA
CDR3 DNA: TGTGCCAGCTCACCAGAGGCGGAGGTCGATCAGTACTTC
CDR3 protein: CASSPEAEVDQYF